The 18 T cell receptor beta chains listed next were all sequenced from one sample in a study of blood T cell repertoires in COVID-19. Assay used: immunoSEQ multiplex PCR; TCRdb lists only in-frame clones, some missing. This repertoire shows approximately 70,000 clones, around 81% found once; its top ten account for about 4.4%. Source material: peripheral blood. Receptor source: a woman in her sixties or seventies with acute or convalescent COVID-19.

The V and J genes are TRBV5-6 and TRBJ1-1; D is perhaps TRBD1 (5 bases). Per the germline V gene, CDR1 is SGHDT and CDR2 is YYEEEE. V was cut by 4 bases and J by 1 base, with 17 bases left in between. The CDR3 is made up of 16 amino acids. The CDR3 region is CASSPPGRQRNTEAFF. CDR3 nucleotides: TGTGCCAGCAGCCCCCCTGGTCGACAGAGGAACACTGAAGCTTTCTTT.

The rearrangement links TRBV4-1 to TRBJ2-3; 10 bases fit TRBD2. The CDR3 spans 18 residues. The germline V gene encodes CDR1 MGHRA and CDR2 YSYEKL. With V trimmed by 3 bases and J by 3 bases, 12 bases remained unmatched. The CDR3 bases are TGCGCCAGCAGCCATCCCCCCTCCCTAGCGGGGGTTACAGATACGCAGTATTTT. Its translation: CASSHPPSLAGVTDTQYF.

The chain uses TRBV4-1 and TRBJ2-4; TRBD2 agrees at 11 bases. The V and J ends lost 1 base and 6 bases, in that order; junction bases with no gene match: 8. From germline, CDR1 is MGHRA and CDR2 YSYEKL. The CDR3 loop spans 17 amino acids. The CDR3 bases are TGCGCCAGCAGCCAAGTAGCGGGGGGGCCTGGCGGAAACATTCAGTACTTC. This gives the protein CASSQVAGGPGGNIQYF.

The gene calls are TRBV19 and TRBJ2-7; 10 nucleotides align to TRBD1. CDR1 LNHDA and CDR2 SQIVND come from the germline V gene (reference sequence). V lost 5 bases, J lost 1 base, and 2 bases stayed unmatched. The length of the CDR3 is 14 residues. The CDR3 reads CASSRQGASYEQYF. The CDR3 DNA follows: TGTGCCAGTAGTCGACAGGGGGCGTCCTACGAGCAGTACTTC. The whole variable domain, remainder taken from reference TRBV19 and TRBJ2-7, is DGGITQSPKYLFRKEGQNVTLSCEQNLNHDAMYWYRQDPGQGLRLIYYSQIVNDFQKGDIAEGYSVSREKKESFPLTVTSAQKNPTAFYLCASSRQGASYEQYFGPGTRLTVT.

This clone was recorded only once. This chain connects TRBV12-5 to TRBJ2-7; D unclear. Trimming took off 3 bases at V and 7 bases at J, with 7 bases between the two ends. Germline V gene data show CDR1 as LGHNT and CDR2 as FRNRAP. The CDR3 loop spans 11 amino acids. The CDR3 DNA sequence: TGTGCTAGTGGTTTCCTCGGGGAGCAGTACTTC. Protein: CASGFLGEQYF.

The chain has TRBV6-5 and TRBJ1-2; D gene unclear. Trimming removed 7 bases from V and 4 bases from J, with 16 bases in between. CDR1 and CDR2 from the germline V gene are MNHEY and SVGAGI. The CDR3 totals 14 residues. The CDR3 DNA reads TGTGCCAGCACCCCCCTCCGGGGTATCTATGGCTACACCTTC. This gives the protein CASTPLRGIYGYTF.

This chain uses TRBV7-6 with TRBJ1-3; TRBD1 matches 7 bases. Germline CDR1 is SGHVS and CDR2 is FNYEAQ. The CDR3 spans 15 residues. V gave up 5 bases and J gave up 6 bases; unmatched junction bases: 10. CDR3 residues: CASSVKAGGVNTIYF. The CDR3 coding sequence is TGTGCCAGCAGCGTAAAGGCAGGGGGTGTAAACACCATATATTTT.

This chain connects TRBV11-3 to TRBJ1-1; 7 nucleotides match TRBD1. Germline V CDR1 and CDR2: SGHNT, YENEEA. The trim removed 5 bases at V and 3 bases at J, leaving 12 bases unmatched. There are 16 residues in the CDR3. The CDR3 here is CASSIRNPTGYTEAFF. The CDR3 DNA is TGTGCCAGCAGCATAAGGAACCCGACAGGGTACACTGAAGCTTTCTTT.

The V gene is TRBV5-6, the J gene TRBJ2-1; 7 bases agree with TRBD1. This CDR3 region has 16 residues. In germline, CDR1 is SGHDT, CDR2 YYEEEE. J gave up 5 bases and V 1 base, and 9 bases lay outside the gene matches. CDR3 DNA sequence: TGTGCCAGCAGCTTGAGTGGGACAGCGAAGCACAATGAGCAGTTCTTC. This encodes CASSLSGTAKHNEQFF. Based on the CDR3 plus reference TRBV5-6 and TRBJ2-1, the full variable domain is DAGVTQSPTHLIKTRGQQVTLRCSPKSGHDTVSWYQQALGQGPQFIFQYYEEEERQRGNFPDRFSGHQFPNYSSELNVNALLLGDSALYLCASSLSGTAKHNEQFFGPGTRLTVL.

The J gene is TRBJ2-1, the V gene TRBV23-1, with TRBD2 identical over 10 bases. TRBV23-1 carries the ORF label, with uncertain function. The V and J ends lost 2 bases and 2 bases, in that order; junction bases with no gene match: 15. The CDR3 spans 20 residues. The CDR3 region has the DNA TGCGCCAGCAGTCAACCCCCCACTAGCGGGGCCCCGGGGACCTACAATGAGCAGTTCTTC. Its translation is CASSQPPTSGAPGTYNEQFF.

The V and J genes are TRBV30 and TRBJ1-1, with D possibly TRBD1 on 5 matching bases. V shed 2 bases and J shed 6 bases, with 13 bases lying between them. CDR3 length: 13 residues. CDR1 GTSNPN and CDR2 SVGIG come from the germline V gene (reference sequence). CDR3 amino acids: CAWSLGQIAEAFF. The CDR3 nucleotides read TGTGCCTGGAGTTTGGGGCAGATCGCTGAAGCTTTCTTT.

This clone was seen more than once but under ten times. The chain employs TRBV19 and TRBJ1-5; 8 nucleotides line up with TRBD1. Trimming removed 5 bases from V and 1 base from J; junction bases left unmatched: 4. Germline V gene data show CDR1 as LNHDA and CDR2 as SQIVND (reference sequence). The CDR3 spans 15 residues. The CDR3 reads CASSPGGMSNQPQHF. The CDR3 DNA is TGTGCCAGTAGTCCAGGGGGCATGAGCAATCAGCCCCAGCATTTT.

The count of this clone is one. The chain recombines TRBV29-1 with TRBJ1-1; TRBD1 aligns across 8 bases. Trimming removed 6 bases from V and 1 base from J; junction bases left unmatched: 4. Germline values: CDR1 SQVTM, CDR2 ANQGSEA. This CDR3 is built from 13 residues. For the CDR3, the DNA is TGCAGCGTGACAGGGGATCAGAACACTGAAGCTTTCTTT. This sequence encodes CSVTGDQNTEAFF.

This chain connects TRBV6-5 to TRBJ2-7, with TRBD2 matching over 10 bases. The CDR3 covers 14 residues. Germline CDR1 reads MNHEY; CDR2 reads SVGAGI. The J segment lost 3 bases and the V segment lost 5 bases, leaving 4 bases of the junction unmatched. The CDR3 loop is CASSTSGAYYEQYF. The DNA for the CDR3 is TGTGCCAGCAGTACTAGCGGGGCATACTACGAGCAGTACTTC.

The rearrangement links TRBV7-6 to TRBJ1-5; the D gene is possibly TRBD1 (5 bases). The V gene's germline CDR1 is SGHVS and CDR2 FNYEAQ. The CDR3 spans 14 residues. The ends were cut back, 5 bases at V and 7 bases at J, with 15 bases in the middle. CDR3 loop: CASSRGGAGQPQHF. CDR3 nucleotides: TGTGCCAGCAGCAGGGGAGGGGCCGGGCAGCCCCAGCATTTT.

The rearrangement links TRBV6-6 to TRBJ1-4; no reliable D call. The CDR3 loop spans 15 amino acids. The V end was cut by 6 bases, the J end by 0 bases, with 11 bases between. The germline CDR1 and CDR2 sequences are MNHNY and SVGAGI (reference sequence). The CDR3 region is CASREDLATNEKLFF. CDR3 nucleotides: TGTGCCAGCAGAGAGGATCTAGCAACTAATGAAAAACTGTTTTTT.

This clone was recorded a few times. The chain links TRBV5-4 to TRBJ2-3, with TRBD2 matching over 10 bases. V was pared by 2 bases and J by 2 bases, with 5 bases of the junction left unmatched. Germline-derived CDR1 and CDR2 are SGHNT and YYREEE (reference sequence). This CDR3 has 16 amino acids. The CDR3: CASSLETSGITDTQYF. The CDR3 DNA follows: TGTGCCAGCAGCTTAGAAACTAGCGGGATCACAGATACGCAGTATTTT.

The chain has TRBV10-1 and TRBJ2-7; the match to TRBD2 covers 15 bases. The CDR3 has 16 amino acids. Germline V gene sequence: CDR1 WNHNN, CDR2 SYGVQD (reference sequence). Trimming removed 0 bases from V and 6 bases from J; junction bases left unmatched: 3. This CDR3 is CASSESGLAGGGEQYF. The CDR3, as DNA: TGCGCCAGCAGTGAGTCGGGACTAGCGGGGGGCGGCGAGCAGTACTTC.